This passage covers 5 T cell receptor beta chains from one sample sequenced in a study of blood T cell repertoires in COVID-19. Sequenced by immunoSEQ multiplex PCR; TCRdb stores in-frame clones only, minus some. The sample lists roughly 280,000 clones, 75% to 90% occurring once. The sample taken for sequencing was peripheral blood. The receptors stem from a man under 40 with active or convalescent COVID-19.

For the CDR3, the DNA is TGTGCCAGCAGTTATACAGGGGGCGGTGGGGCCAACGTCCTGACTTTC. Residues: CASSYTGGGGANVLTF. The chain recombines TRBV6-5 with TRBJ2-6; 9 bases agree with TRBD1. Germline V gene data show CDR1 as MNHEY and CDR2 as SVGAGI. V lost 3 bases and J lost 3; bases outside the gene matches: 3. The CDR3 runs to 16 residues.

J is TRBJ1-1 and V is TRBV5-1; D not resolved. Germline CDR1 reads SGHRS; CDR2 reads YFSETQ. With 4 bases removed from V and 4 bases from J, the gap between germline ends came to 11 bases. The CDR3 consists of 13 residues. The CDR3, as DNA: TGCGCCAGCAGCGGACTCCAAGGCACTGAAGCTTTCTTT. Its translation: CASSGLQGTEAFF.

This clone was recorded a few times. This rearrangement joins TRBV5-5 to TRBJ2-3; 7 bases align to TRBD1. The CDR3 has 14 amino acids. CDR1 and CDR2 (germline): SGHKS, YYEKEE (reference sequence). After removal of 4 bases from V and 1 base from J, the junction contained 3 bases not matched to a gene. CDR3 sequence reads: CASSIGTGTDTQYF. In DNA form, the CDR3 reads TGTGCCAGCAGCATCGGGACAGGCACAGATACGCAGTATTTT.

This chain links TRBV7-9 with TRBJ1-2; 10 bases fit TRBD1. Trimming cost V 5 bases and J 4 bases; bases outside gene matches: 4. This CDR3 region has 14 residues. Germline values: CDR1 SEHNR, CDR2 FQNEAQ (reference sequence). CDR3 bases: TGTGCCAGCAGCCCCGGGACAGGGGTCTATGGCTACACCTTC. Translated, it gives CASSPGTGVYGYTF.

This clone was observed once. The chain uses TRBV10-3 and TRBJ2-1, with TRBD2 matching 7 bases. The germline V gene encodes CDR1 ENHRY and CDR2 SYGVKD. This CDR3 region has 14 residues. J gave up 6 bases and V 8 bases, and 10 bases lay outside the gene matches. CDR3: CAIGKRGGINEQFF. CDR3 bases: TGTGCCATCGGGAAGCGGGGAGGAATCAATGAGCAGTTCTTC.